This TCR beta chain derives from a study of response to subunit inactivated influenza vaccine. Trimming cost V 3 bases and J 0 bases, with 15 bases left between them. Germline loops: CDR1 ENHRY, CDR2 SYGVKD. This CDR3 is 16 amino acids long. TCRdb passed the RT-PCR reads through MiXCR, listing each CDR3 protein once. Counted here are 550,000 to 800,000 distinct CDR3 sequences, approximately 14% occurring once; the ten biggest clones make up 11%. The rearrangement uses TRBV10-3 and TRBJ2-7; unclear D gene. The receptor comes from a man aged 45-60 years who received an inactivated influenza vaccine. Sequences were derived from PBMCs from blood, sampled roughly 12 days after vaccination. The CDR3 nucleotides read TGTGCCATCAGTGATTCTCGGACGGAGAGCTCCTACGAGCAGTACTTC. This codes for CAISDSRTESSYEQYF.